The rows below give T cell receptor beta chains drawn from one sample of a study of T cell repertoires in cytomegalovirus infection. Each CDR3 protein is one row after TCRdb ran MiXCR on the reads. The table shows a few hundred thousand distinct CDR3 sequences, with over 15% occurring only once. The sequenced sample consisted of CD8+ T cells from PBMCs. The receptors derive from a human donor in good health (CMV status not recorded). Some clones in this sample may be carry-over from other donors' samples. CDR3s include the opening cysteine and the closing phenylalanine or tryptophan. D genes are given only for firm matches. Size tells how often a clone was seen (once, few, many) or the class of an expanded clone, and some rows leave it out.

TGTGCCAGCAGCCAACTTCCGTCGCGGGGGGCCTACACAGATACGCAGTATTTT	CASSQLPSRGAYTDTQYF	many	TRBV4-2	TRBJ2-3	TRBD2
TGTGCCAGCAGCCGACCTCCTGACAGGCCAAACACTGAAGCTTTCTTT	CASSRPPDRPNTEAFF	many	TRBV7-2	TRBJ1-1	-
TGTGCCAGCAGCTTTGTTAGCGATGAGCAGTTCTTC	CASSFVSDEQFF	many	TRBV7-2	TRBJ2-1	-
TGTGCCAGCAGTTTATCGGCCCCGACAGGGAACTATGGCTACACCTTC	CASSLSAPTGNYGYTF	many	TRBV27	TRBJ1-2	TRBD1
TGTGCCACCTCGTGGCAGGGGAACACCGGGGAGCTGTTTTTT	CATSWQGNTGELFF	many	TRBV7-6	TRBJ2-2	-
TGTGCCAGCAGCTTACGGCCCTCGTCCACCGGGGAGCTGTTTTTT	CASSLRPSSTGELFF	many	TRBV7-9	TRBJ2-2	-
TGTGCCAGCAGCTTCCCGGGACTGGACACTGAAGCTTTCTTT	CASSFPGLDTEAFF	many	TRBV7-9	TRBJ1-1	-
TGTGCCAGCAGCATGGTCGCCGGAACCTACGAGCAGTACTTC	CASSMVAGTYEQYF	few	TRBV5-5	TRBJ2-7	-
TGTGCCAGCAGTGGGGACCCCCTTTACAATGAGCAGTTCTTC	CASSGDPLYNEQFF	few	TRBV2	TRBJ2-1	-
TGTGCCAGCAGCTTCGTTATGGGGACAGGGGGAGGTACTGGGGCCAACGTCCTGACTTTC	CASSFVMGTGGGTGANVLTF	few	TRBV7-8	TRBJ2-6	TRBD1
TGTGCCAGCAGCCCCGGGACAGGGGGTGAAGATACGCAGTATTTT	CASSPGTGGEDTQYF	many	TRBV7-9	TRBJ2-3	TRBD1
TGTGCCAGCAGCTTACAGGGCAATGAGCAGTTCTTC	CASSLQGNEQFF	many	TRBV5-5	TRBJ2-1	-
TGTGCCAGCAGTGCAACCCGTTACAATTCACCCCTCCACTTT	CASSATRYNSPLHF	-	TRBV2	TRBJ1-6	-
TGCAGTGCCAAGACGGACACATTGAACACTGAAGCTTTCTTT	CSAKTDTLNTEAFF	many	TRBV20-1	TRBJ1-1	-